One sample yielded the 7 T cell receptor beta chains listed below, sequenced in a study of blood T cell repertoires in COVID-19. Assay used: immunoSEQ multiplex PCR; TCRdb lists only in-frame clones, some missing. The sample has some 190,000 clones, 65% to 85% seen once; the top ten hold 3.2%. The sample consisted of PBMCs or T cells enriched from blood (not recorded which). The source of these receptors is a woman under 40 who had recovered from COVID-19.

The V gene is TRBV5-8, the J gene TRBJ1-6; possible D gene TRBD1, 6 bases. Germline V gives CDR1 SGHTS, CDR2 YDEGEE. V lost 0 bases, J lost 7 bases, and 11 bases lay in between. This CDR3 spans 15 amino acids. The CDR3 here is CASSLATGRNSPLHF. For the CDR3, the DNA is TGTGCCAGCAGCTTGGCCACAGGGCGGAATTCACCCCTCCACTTT.

The chain joins TRBV6-5 to TRBJ2-7; possible D gene TRBD1, 6 bases. Germline CDR1 MNHEY, CDR2 SVGAGI. CDR3 length equals 13 residues. V was shortened by 10 bases and J by 6 bases, with 19 bases between the two germline ends. In DNA, the CDR3 is TGTGCCATGATGGGACATCCCAGAATCGAGCAGTACGTC. Its translation: CAMMGHPRIEQYV.

The chain employs TRBV9 and TRBJ1-1; TRBD1 might be the D (6 bases). V dropped 4 bases and J dropped 8 bases, with 18 bases sitting between them. Per germline, CDR1 SGDLS and CDR2 YYNGEE. CDR3 length: 14 residues. CDR3 coding DNA: TGTGCCAGCAGCCCTCAAACAGGGAAAACAGAAGCTTTCTTT. Protein: CASSPQTGKTEAFF. Complete variable domain (other parts from reference TRBV9 and TRBJ1-1): DSGVTQTPKHLITATGQRVTLRCSPRSGDLSVYWYQQSLDQGLQFLIQYYNGEERAKGNILERFSAQQFPDLHSELNLSSLELGDSALYFCASSPQTGKTEAFFGQGTRLTVV.

The chain uses TRBV9 and TRBJ1-4; D call uncertain. V dropped 0 bases and J dropped 8 bases, with 14 bases sitting between them. This CDR3 contains 15 residues. Germline V lookup: CDR1 SGDLS, CDR2 YYNGEE. The CDR3 sequence: CASSVDPGSAEKLFF. CDR3 in DNA: TGTGCCAGCAGCGTAGATCCGGGTAGTGCGGAAAAACTGTTTTTT.

This rearrangement joins TRBV15 to TRBJ2-3, with TRBD1 matching 7 bases. The length of the CDR3 is 20 residues. Unmatched junction bases numbered 17, after V lost 0 bases and J lost 2 bases. Germline V gene lookup returns CDR1 LNHNV and CDR2 YYDKDF (reference sequence). As DNA, the CDR3 is TGTGCCACCAGCAGAGATGGAGACAGGGCCCCAAGAACCCCCACAGATACGCAGTATTTT. Its translation is CATSRDGDRAPRTPTDTQYF.

The CDR3 bases are TGTGCCAGCCTATCCTTACCGAGGATGTTTTTT. Translating it yields CASLSLPRMFF. V usage is TRBV6-5 and J usage is TRBJ1-4; D uncertain. Germline-derived CDR1 and CDR2 are MNHEY and SVGAGI. The CDR3 totals 11 residues. Trimming pared 8 bases from V and 15 bases from J, leaving 16 bases between.

The rearrangement links TRBV20-1 to TRBJ1-2; no clear D gene. Germline CDR1 reads DFQATT; CDR2 reads SNEGSKA (reference sequence). The V gene lost 1 base and the J gene lost 5 bases, with 5 bases spanning the gap. This CDR3 spans 11 amino acids. Here the CDR3 reads CSARGAYGYTF. In nucleotides, the CDR3 is TGCAGTGCTAGAGGGGCGTATGGCTACACCTTC.